This entry lists 15 T cell receptor beta chains sequenced from one sample in a study of blood T cell repertoires in COVID-19. The table came from immunoSEQ multiplex PCR; TCRdb's copy has only in-frame clones and leaves some out. The sample yields 200,000 to 250,000 clones, approximately 90% seen once. Sequenced sample: peripheral blood. The receptors shown here come from a young woman who had recovered from COVID-19.

The chain uses TRBV24-1 and TRBJ2-1; D remains ambiguous. This CDR3 is built from 17 residues. From germline, CDR1 is KGHDR and CDR2 SFDVKD. Deletions cut 3 bases from V and 2 bases from J, with 16 bases between. The CDR3 DNA sequence: TGTGCCACCAGTGATCCTCGACTGGCGACGACCTACAATGAGCAGTTCTTC. This sequence encodes CATSDPRLATTYNEQFF.

This clone was detected once. This rearrangement joins TRBV9 to TRBJ2-1; D is perhaps TRBD2 (5 bases). This CDR3 is 17 amino acids long. Looked up from germline, CDR1 is SGDLS and CDR2 is YYNGEE. Deletions cut 3 bases from V and 0 bases from J, with 16 bases between. CDR3 amino acids: CASSAPRERSSYNEQFF. The CDR3, as DNA: TGTGCCAGCAGCGCACCACGGGAACGGAGCTCCTACAATGAGCAGTTCTTC.

In the case of this clone: An end of the junction does not agree with germline; a read error may underlie this. The chain couples TRBV5-1 to TRBJ1-4; possibly TRBD1 for D (6 bases). This CDR3 has 15 residues. Germline V gene lookup returns CDR1 SGHRS and CDR2 YFSETQ. The CDR3 DNA reads as TGCGCCAGCAGCTTCGAGGACAGCACTAGTGAAAAACTGTTTTTT. It translates to CASSFEDSTSEKLFF.

There are a few counts of this clone. The CDR3 loop is CAIKGSQREWADTQYF. In DNA form, the CDR3 reads TGTGCCATCAAAGGCAGTCAGAGGGAATGGGCAGATACGCAGTATTTT. The V and J genes are TRBV10-3 and TRBJ2-3, with a weak D call TRBD2 (5 bases). The CDR3 sequence is 16 residues long. Germline CDR1 and CDR2: ENHRY and SYGVKD. The ends were cut back, 7 bases at V and 4 bases at J, with 21 bases in the middle.

This clone has more than one count but fewer than ten. This sequence joins TRBV5-1 and TRBJ2-1; TRBD2 agrees at 9 bases. The V gene end was trimmed by 3 bases and the J gene end by 5 bases; junction bases not matched to a gene: 9. Germline V lookup: CDR1 SGHRS, CDR2 YFSETQ. CDR3 length: 16 residues. The CDR3 loop reads CASSWEVAGVNNEQFF. In nucleotides, the CDR3 is TGCGCCAGCAGCTGGGAGGTAGCGGGAGTAAACAATGAGCAGTTCTTC.

The J gene is TRBJ2-1, the V gene TRBV9, with TRBD2 matching over 12 bases. There are 16 residues in the CDR3. V gave up 3 bases and J gave up 6 bases; unmatched junction bases: 7. CDR1 is SGDLS, CDR2 YYNGEE, per germline. CDR3 amino acids: CASSDPGTSGSNEQFF. For the CDR3, the DNA is TGTGCCAGCAGCGACCCCGGGACTAGCGGGTCCAATGAGCAGTTCTTC.

This sequence joins TRBV27 and TRBJ1-6; possibly TRBD1 for D (5 bases). CDR3 size: 16 residues. V was shortened by 1 base and J by 7 bases, with 14 bases between the two germline ends. Germline CDR1 reads MNHEY; CDR2 reads SMNVEV (reference sequence). CDR3 nucleotide sequence: TGTGCCAGCAGTTTATGGGGAGGGGCCTCAAATTCACCCCTCCACTTT. It is translated as CASSLWGGASNSPLHF.

The chain is built from TRBV5-1 and TRBJ2-3, with 7 positions matching TRBD2. Germline-derived CDR1 and CDR2 are SGHRS and YFSETQ. J gave up 6 bases and V 0 bases, and 7 bases lay outside the gene matches. The length of the CDR3 is 15 residues. In nucleotides, the CDR3 is TGCGCCAGCAGCTTGGCCCTAGCGGTGGGTGATACGCAGTATTTT. Protein: CASSLALAVGDTQYF.

The V and J genes are TRBV5-5 and TRBJ1-1; 10 bases line up with TRBD1. This CDR3 is built from 15 residues. After removal of 2 bases from V and 4 bases from J, the junction contained 5 bases not matched to a gene. Germline loops: CDR1 SGHKS, CDR2 YYEKEE (reference sequence). This chain's CDR3 is CASSLFRTGGTEAFF. Written as DNA, the CDR3 is TGTGCCAGCAGCTTATTTCGGACAGGGGGCACTGAAGCTTTCTTT.

The chain combines TRBV25-1 with TRBJ1-3, with TRBD1 as a possible D gene (5 bases). This CDR3 has 18 amino acids. In germline, CDR1 is MGHDK, CDR2 SYGVNS. V lost 3 bases, J lost 3 bases, and 21 bases lay in between. For the CDR3, the DNA is TGTGCCAGCAGTGAGTTTAGGTCGGGGGTACAACTTGGAAACACCATATATTTT. Translating gives CASSEFRSGVQLGNTIYF.

This clone has a single count. The chain employs TRBV5-5 and TRBJ1-2; 7 bases are shared with TRBD1. Germline V lookup: CDR1 SGHKS, CDR2 YYEKEE (reference sequence). J lost 0 bases, V lost 4 bases, and 3 bases had no gene match. The CDR3 loop spans 14 amino acids. The CDR3 DNA reads as TGTGCCAGCAGCATCGACAGGGCTAACTATGGCTACACCTTC. This sequence encodes CASSIDRANYGYTF.

This clone occurred a few times. The J gene is TRBJ2-1, the V gene TRBV3-1 (or the pseudogene TRBV3-2); D remains unclear. Germline-derived CDR1 and CDR2 are LGHDT and YNNKEL (reference sequence). V lost 5 bases and J lost 5, with 4 bases in between. The CDR3 consists of 11 residues. CDR3 protein: CASSYNNEQFF. CDR3 coding DNA: TGTGCCAGCAGCTATAACAATGAGCAGTTCTTC.

Worth noting for this clone: The germline gene is not matched at one end of the junction; a read error may be the cause. The chain employs TRBV7-9 and TRBJ1-1; D ambiguous. The germline V gene encodes CDR1 SEHNR and CDR2 FQNEAQ (reference sequence). This CDR3 is 15 amino acids long. CDR3 bases: TGTGCCAGCAGCCTAGCCGGTTATGCGAACACTGAAGCTTTCTTT. This gives the protein CASSLAGYANTEAFF. Supplemented by reference TRBV7-9 and TRBJ1-1, the full variable domain reads DTGVSQNPRHKITKRGQNVTFRCDPISEHNRLYWYRQTLGQGPEFLTYFQNEAQLEKSRLLSDRFSAERPKGSFSTLEIQRTEQGDSAMYLCASSLAGYANTEAFFGQGTRLTVV.

V and J are TRBV9 and TRBJ2-1; TRBD2 matches at 13 bases. Germline-derived CDR1 and CDR2 are SGDLS and YYNGEE. Trimming cost V 4 bases and J 7 bases; bases outside gene matches: 5. CDR3 size: 15 residues. CDR3 DNA sequence: TGTGCCAGCAGCTCAGGGGGACTAGCGGGGAATGAGCAGTTCTTC. This encodes CASSSGGLAGNEQFF.

J is TRBJ2-2 and V is TRBV7-2, with D perhaps TRBD2 (5 bases). CDR1 SGHTA and CDR2 FQGNSA come from the germline V gene. This CDR3 has 15 residues. The V gene lost 1 base and the J gene lost 7 bases, with 13 bases spanning the gap. The CDR3 spells CASSLDNLGGGELFF. The DNA for the CDR3 is TGTGCCAGCAGCTTAGACAACCTCGGAGGCGGGGAGCTGTTTTTT.